Below are 16 T cell receptor beta chains sequenced from a single sample in a study of blood T cell repertoires in COVID-19. This table comes from immunoSEQ multiplex PCR, and its TCRdb copy is limited to in-frame clones, with some not included. Of a few hundred thousand clones detected, more than 70% appear once; the ten largest clones hold about 1.4%. What was sequenced was PBMCs or T cells enriched from blood (not recorded which). The receptors stem from a woman aged 18-30 years who had been exposed to COVID-19.

The chain recombines TRBV27 with TRBJ1-2; 10 bases are a match to TRBD1. This CDR3 has 12 residues. Germline V lookup: CDR1 MNHEY, CDR2 SMNVEV (reference sequence). V trimming: 6 bases; J trimming: 6 bases; junction bases outside the gene matches: 1. The CDR3 region is CASRTGGNGYTF. The CDR3 DNA follows: TGTGCCAGCAGGACAGGGGGCAATGGCTACACCTTC.

The chain is built from TRBV7-9 and TRBJ1-2; D not resolved. The germline V gene has CDR1 SEHNR and CDR2 FQNEAQ (reference sequence). The CDR3 covers 14 residues. The V and J ends lost 5 bases and 4 bases respectively, with 14 bases between them. CDR3 sequence (DNA): TGTGCCAGCAGCGCCTATGAGGGTACCTATGGCTACACCTTC. Translated, it gives CASSAYEGTYGYTF. The full variable domain, with the rest looked up from reference TRBV7-9 and TRBJ1-2, is DTGVSQNPRHKITKRGQNVTFRCDPISEHNRLYWYRQTLGQGPEFLTYFQNEAQLEKSRLLSDRFSAERPKGSFSTLEIQRTEQGDSAMYLCASSAYEGTYGYTFGSGTRLTVV.

The V gene is TRBV5-5, the J gene TRBJ2-7; TRBD2 might be the D (5 bases). V lost 5 bases to trimming and J lost 5 bases, with 23 bases between them. Germline assignment: CDR1 SGHKS and CDR2 YYEKEE (reference sequence). The CDR3 spans 16 residues. The CDR3 nucleotides read TGTGCCAGCAGTCCCATTACTAGTCCGAGCGGCGACGAGCAGTACTTC. It yields the protein CASSPITSPSGDEQYF.

J is TRBJ1-5 and V is TRBV5-6; maybe TRBD1 (5 bases). The length of the CDR3 is 14 residues. V gave up 1 base and J gave up 2 bases, with 7 bases separating them. Germline V CDR1 and CDR2: SGHDT, YYEEEE. The DNA for the CDR3 is TGTGCCAGCAGCTTGTCCAGGGGCAATCAGCCCCAGCATTTT. Translating it yields CASSLSRGNQPQHF.

The J gene is TRBJ1-1, the V gene TRBV11-3; the match to TRBD1 covers 7 bases. The germline gives CDR1 SGHNT, CDR2 YENEEA. This CDR3 is built from 12 residues. The J segment lost 5 bases and the V segment lost 5 bases, leaving 2 bases of the junction unmatched. The CDR3 bases are TGTGCCAGCAGCCCAGGGGGAACTGAAGCTTTCTTT. Encoded protein: CASSPGGTEAFF.

The sample holds one count of this clone. This chain connects TRBV18 to TRBJ1-6, with 10 bases lining up with TRBD1. V lost 6 bases, J lost 8 bases, and 7 bases stayed unmatched. CDR3 length equals 15 residues. Germline lookup yields CDR1 KGHSH and CDR2 LQKENI. CDR3 in amino acids: CASSPPGQGHSPLHF. The CDR3 DNA reads TGTGCCAGCTCTCCCCCGGGACAGGGGCATTCACCCCTCCACTTT.

This rearrangement joins TRBV7-9 to TRBJ2-4; TRBD1 might be the D (6 bases). V gave up 1 base and J gave up 4 bases, with 11 bases separating them. In germline, CDR1 is SEHNR, CDR2 FQNEAQ (reference sequence). CDR3 length equals 15 residues. The CDR3 spells CASSLGPQGKNIQYF. DNA for the CDR3: TGTGCCAGCAGCTTAGGCCCACAGGGTAAAAACATTCAGTACTTC.

The V gene is TRBV3-1 (or the pseudogene TRBV3-2), the J gene TRBJ2-3; TRBD1 matches at 7 bases. V was pared by 2 bases and J by 5 bases, with 7 bases of the junction left unmatched. Germline values: CDR1 LGHDT, CDR2 YNNKEL (reference sequence). The CDR3 is 15 amino acids. CDR3 sequence: CASSQTGVVVDTQYF. CDR3 DNA: TGTGCCAGCAGCCAAACAGGGGTGGTCGTAGATACGCAGTATTTT.

The genes are TRBV3-1 (or the pseudogene TRBV3-2) and TRBJ2-1; the D gene is possibly TRBD1 (5 bases). Germline V gene data show CDR1 as LGHDT and CDR2 as YNNKEL (reference sequence). CDR3 length: 16 amino acids. Trimming pared 1 base from V and 5 bases from J, leaving 15 bases between. The CDR3 DNA follows: TGTGCCAGCAGCCAAGGGGTAGGTGGGGCGAACAATGAGCAGTTCTTC. Translated: CASSQGVGGANNEQFF.

The genes are TRBV7-8 and TRBJ1-1, with TRBD1 as a possible D gene (6 bases). With 2 bases removed from V and 5 bases from J, the gap between germline ends came to 15 bases. This CDR3 is built from 15 residues. Looked up from germline, CDR1 is SGHVS and CDR2 is FQNEAQ. CDR3 DNA sequence: TGTGCCAGCAGCTTATTGCGGGGGCAGGGTACTGAAGCTTTCTTT. This sequence encodes CASSLLRGQGTEAFF.

Points on this clone: Relative to the germline gene, one junction end is altered; a read error may explain this. This chain links TRBV14 with TRBJ2-7; 10 nucleotides match TRBD2. This CDR3 contains 15 residues. Germline V CDR1 and CDR2: SGHDN, FVKESK. CDR3 DNA: TGTGCCAGTAGCCCTTTGGCTAGCGGGAGCTTCGAGCAGTACTTC. This codes for CASSPLASGSFEQYF.

This clone occurred once. The chain couples TRBV11-2 to TRBJ2-5, with TRBD2 matching 11 bases. Trimming at V came to 6 bases and at J to 2 bases, leaving 5 bases not matched to a gene. The CDR3 extends over 15 amino acids. Per germline, CDR1 SGHAT and CDR2 FQNNGV. The CDR3 nucleotides are TGTGCCAGCAGTTTTAGCGGGGGGGGACAAGAGACCCAGTACTTC. The encoded protein is CASSFSGGGQETQYF. Combining the CDR3 with reference TRBV11-2 and TRBJ2-5 gives the whole variable domain EAGVAQSPRYKIIEKRQSVAFWCNPISGHATLYWYQQILGQGPKLLIQFQNNGVVDDSQLPKDRFSAERLKGVDSTLKIQPAKLEDSAVYLCASSFSGGGQETQYFGPGTRLLVL.

The CDR3, as DNA: TGTGCCAGCAGCCCGACAACAGGGGGCGGGGAAGCTTTCTTT. It yields the protein CASSPTTGGGEAFF. The rearrangement joins TRBV3-1 (or the pseudogene TRBV3-2) to TRBJ1-1; 9 bases fit TRBD1. The junction had 8 bases not matched to a gene; V was cut back by 4 bases and J by 8 bases. Germline lookup yields CDR1 LGHDT and CDR2 YNNKEL (reference sequence). The CDR3 runs to 14 residues.

This chain links TRBV28 with TRBJ1-6, with D possibly being TRBD1 (5 bases). The CDR3 has 16 amino acids. CDR1 and CDR2 (germline): MDHEN, SYDVKM. V was pared by 5 bases and J by 10 bases, with 21 bases between. CDR3 in amino acids: CASSPPLRGAGSPLHF. CDR3 nucleotide sequence: TGTGCCAGCAGTCCCCCCCTCCGTGGGGCCGGGTCACCCCTCCACTTT.

This rearrangement joins TRBV7-2 to TRBJ1-3, with D possibly TRBD1 on 5 matching bases. The CDR3 contains 17 residues. Trimming took off 2 bases at V and 0 bases at J, with 14 bases between the two ends. Per germline, CDR1 SGHTA and CDR2 FQGNSA. CDR3 sequence (DNA): TGTGCCAGCAGCTTACAGGGTACACTCCACTCTGGAAACACCATATATTTT. Encoded protein: CASSLQGTLHSGNTIYF.

The chain has TRBV5-4 and TRBJ2-7; D ambiguous. The CDR3 has 14 residues. The V end was cut by 2 bases, the J end by 4 bases, with 13 bases between. The germline V gene encodes CDR1 SGHNT and CDR2 YYREEE (reference sequence). The CDR3 is CASSFHPTDYEQYF. The CDR3 nucleotides are TGTGCCAGCAGCTTCCACCCTACCGATTACGAGCAGTACTTC. The full variable domain, its missing parts supplied by reference TRBV5-4 and TRBJ2-7, is ETGVTQSPTHLIKTRGQQVTLRCSSQSGHNTVSWYQQALGQGPQFIFQYYREEENGRGNFPPRFSGLQFPNYSSELNVNALELDDSALYLCASSFHPTDYEQYFGPGTRLTVT.